These 2 T cell receptor beta chains were sequenced from one sample in a study of blood T cells in healthy people across ages. A second roughly 7 to 12 cycle PCR used barcoded and J-beta primers. TCRdb ran MiXCR on the 5' RACE reads and lists one entry per CDR3 protein. The top ten clones hold over 3.5% of a sample with about 1.5 million distinct CDR3 sequences, less than 45% of them seen once. Sequenced material: blood. The receptors here all came from a woman under 30 in good health.

This clonotype showed up just a few times. The chain is built from TRBV15 and TRBJ1-1, with a weak D call TRBD1 (5 bases). Trimming pared 1 base from V and 5 bases from J, leaving 14 bases between. Germline CDR1 and CDR2: LNHNV and YYDKDF (reference sequence). The CDR3 is 15 residues long. The CDR3 DNA sequence: TGTGCCACCAGCAGAGTGCCCATCGAGGGGACTGAAGCTTTCTTT. The encoded protein is CATSRVPIEGTEAFF.

V and J are TRBV25-1 and TRBJ1-5, with a tentative D call TRBD1 (5 bases). Germline CDR1 reads MGHDK; CDR2 reads SYGVNS. This CDR3 comprises 14 residues. V lost 2 bases, J lost 6 bases, and 11 bases lay in between. CDR3 sequence reads: CASSEVGGLQPQHF. The CDR3 region has the DNA TGTGCCAGCAGTGAAGTTGGGGGACTTCAGCCCCAGCATTTT.